Each of the 28 T cell receptor beta chains below was sequenced from the same sample in a study of patients and donors after allogeneic stem cell transplantation. Using its own MiXCR run on the RT-PCR reads, TCRdb lists one record per CDR3 protein. The sample shows 15,000 to 20,000 distinct CDR3 sequences, around 4.5% of them seen only once. Sequenced material: blood, either unsorted or a sorted T cell fraction (not recorded which). The receptors stem from a human donor who was either an allogeneic HSCT recipient or a stem cell or donor lymphocyte infusion donor (not recorded which). It is not recorded whose cells these are; they may come from a transplant donor.

The V gene is TRBV7-3, the J gene TRBJ2-3, with 12 bases aligning to TRBD2. Trimming removed 5 bases from V and 2 bases from J; junction bases left unmatched: 14. Germline-derived CDR1 and CDR2 are SGHTA and FQGTGA. This CDR3 is 19 amino acids long. The CDR3 region is CASSPRLAGEALPTDTQYF. CDR3 bases: TGTGCCAGCAGCCCCCGACTAGCGGGAGAGGCCCTCCCCACAGATACGCAGTATTTT. The complete variable domain, with remaining parts taken from reference TRBV7-3 and TRBJ2-3, reads GAGVSQTPSNKVTEKGKYVELRCDPISGHTALYWYRQSLGQGPEFLIYFQGTGAADDSGLPNDRFFAVRPEGSVSTLKIQRTERGDSAVYLCASSPRLAGEALPTDTQYFGPGTRLTVL.

This clonotype was counted only a few times. The V call is TRBV9, the J call TRBJ2-3; 8 bases line up with TRBD2. CDR3 length equals 16 residues. Germline V CDR1 and CDR2: SGDLS, YYNGEE. With 4 bases clipped from V and 2 bases from J, the junction kept 9 bases outside the gene matches. The CDR3 nucleotides read TGTGCCAGCAGCCCCCGCCCGGGGGGGGACACAGATACGCAGTATTTT. This codes for CASSPRPGGDTDTQYF.

This clonotype turned up a few times. The chain employs TRBV12-5 and TRBJ2-5; D uncertain. Germline loops: CDR1 LGHNT, CDR2 FRNRAP. V lost 7 bases and J 3 bases, leaving 6 bases between the germline ends. The CDR3 runs to 11 residues. The CDR3 DNA reads TGTGCTAGTGCCCAAGAAGAGACCCAGTACTTC. This gives the protein CASAQEETQYF.

With regard to this clonotype: A read error is possible here, since a much larger clone lies one base away. The conserved phenylalanine or tryptophan normally closing the CDR3 is absent here, so this likely arose from a read error. The chain links TRBV10-3 to TRBJ2-6, with unresolved D. This CDR3 has 14 amino acids. V gave up 10 bases and J gave up 0 bases, with 10 bases separating them. CDR1 and CDR2 from the germline V gene are ENHRY and SYGVKD. CDR3 amino acids: CATRASSGANVLTL. The CDR3 bases are TGTGCCACCCGGGCTAGCTCTGGGGCCAACGTCCTGACTCTC.

This clonotype has more than one count but fewer than ten. CDR3 coding DNA: TGTGCCAGCAGCGTAAGGGACAGGGGTGGCTATGGCTACACCTTC. Protein: CASSVRDRGGYGYTF. This chain links TRBV9 with TRBJ1-2; 10 nucleotides match TRBD1. Trimming at V came to 1 base and at J to 4 bases, leaving 4 bases not matched to a gene. Germline CDR1 SGDLS, CDR2 YYNGEE. The CDR3 has 15 amino acids.

In this sample, this clonotype turned up many times. The rearrangement links TRBV7-8 to TRBJ1-1, with TRBD1 as a possible D gene (6 bases). Germline CDR1 and CDR2: SGHVS and FQNEAQ. Trimming left V 1 base short and J 4 bases short, with 13 bases between. CDR3 length: 15 amino acids. CDR3 residues: CASSLVFGGLTEAFF. The CDR3 region has the DNA TGTGCCAGCAGCTTAGTCTTCGGGGGCCTCACTGAAGCTTTCTTT.

This clonotype was recorded many times. This chain uses TRBV11-1 with TRBJ2-7, with a weak D call TRBD1 (5 bases). In germline, CDR1 is SGHAT, CDR2 FQDESV (reference sequence). The CDR3 spans 13 residues. The V and J ends lost 2 bases and 5 bases respectively, with 10 bases between them. The chain's CDR3 is CASSLPGSHEQYF. CDR3 sequence (DNA): TGTGCCAGCAGCTTACCAGGGTCCCACGAGCAGTACTTC.

Many counts were recorded for this clonotype. The V gene is TRBV2, the J gene TRBJ1-1; D may be TRBD1 (5 bases). Germline V gene sequence: CDR1 SNHLY, CDR2 FYNNEI. The V and J ends lost 8 bases and 0 bases respectively, with 13 bases between them. The CDR3 totals 14 residues. CDR3 in DNA: TGTGCCAGCCATGGGACGGTAATGAACACTGAAGCTTTCTTT. Its translation: CASHGTVMNTEAFF.

V and J are TRBV6-1 and TRBJ2-2, with D possibly TRBD1 on 5 matching bases. CDR3 length equals 15 residues. The germline CDR1 and CDR2 sequences are MNHNS and SASEGT. Trimming took 2 bases from V and 6 from J, leaving 13 bases between them. This chain's CDR3 is CASSEYLTVPGELFF. CDR3 DNA: TGTGCCAGCAGTGAATATCTGACAGTTCCCGGGGAGCTGTTTTTT.

This clonotype was detected only a few times. The chain couples TRBV6-2 or TRBV6-3 to TRBJ2-7; 7 nucleotides align to TRBD2. Germline values: CDR1 MNHEY, CDR2 SVGEGT. V was clipped by 3 bases and J by 2 bases; unmatched bases: 7. The CDR3 covers 15 residues. DNA of the CDR3: TGTGCCAGCAGTTATAGGGCGGGGGTTACCTACGAGCAGTACTTC. Amino acid sequence: CASSYRAGVTYEQYF.

Ten or more counts support this clonotype. V usage is TRBV9 and J usage is TRBJ2-1, with TRBD2 matching over 9 bases. Trimming at V came to 0 bases and at J to 6 bases, leaving 16 bases not matched to a gene. The CDR3 contains 19 residues. The germline V gene has CDR1 SGDLS and CDR2 YYNGEE. CDR3 sequence: CASSVEASGGLLISNEQFF. Here the CDR3 DNA reads TGTGCCAGCAGCGTAGAGGCCAGCGGGGGGTTACTTATCAGCAATGAGCAGTTCTTC.

This clonotype has at least ten counts. The rearrangement uses TRBV4-1 and TRBJ2-1; 12 bases fit TRBD2. The germline gives CDR1 MGHRA, CDR2 YSYEKL. With V trimmed by 1 base and J by 0 bases, 4 bases remained unmatched. This CDR3 region has 18 residues. The CDR3 loop is CASSQGRLAGVSYNEQFF. The DNA for the CDR3 is TGCGCCAGCAGCCAAGGGAGACTAGCGGGAGTCTCCTACAATGAGCAGTTCTTC.

This clonotype was recorded many times. In nucleotides, the CDR3 is TGTGCCAGCAGCCCTAGTCCCGGGGGAATGAACACTGAAGCTTTCTTT. Its translation is CASSPSPGGMNTEAFF. The chain is built from TRBV7-9 and TRBJ1-1; the D gene is possibly TRBD1 (5 bases). The V gene's germline CDR1 is SEHNR and CDR2 FQNEAQ (reference sequence). The CDR3 loop spans 16 amino acids. V lost 5 bases and J 0 bases, leaving 16 bases between the germline ends.

This clonotype occurred many times. The chain combines TRBV10-3 with TRBJ1-5, with D possibly TRBD1 on 5 matching bases. This CDR3 is 13 amino acids long. The V gene lost 9 bases and the J gene lost 5 bases, with 14 bases spanning the gap. Germline loops: CDR1 ENHRY, CDR2 SYGVKD. The CDR3 here is CAISGTEDQPQHF. CDR3 DNA sequence: TGTGCCATTTCGGGGACGGAGGATCAGCCCCAGCATTTT.

On this clonotype: The junction shows a germline mismatch at one end, possibly a read error. The chain combines TRBV12-3 or TRBV12-4 with TRBJ2-5; D gene unclear. The length of the CDR3 is 14 residues. CDR3 sequence (DNA): TGTGCCAGCAGTTCCCATACGGGTCAAGAGACCCAGCACTTC. Amino acids: CASSSHTGQETQHF.

The sample holds many counts of this clonotype. A junction boundary mismatches the germline segment, possibly from a read error. This chain uses TRBV11-1 with TRBJ2-1; D remains ambiguous. CDR3 length: 18 residues. Germline CDR1 and CDR2: SGHAT and FQDESV (reference sequence). CDR3 nucleotide sequence: TGTGCCAGCAGCTTTTCCCGGTTGTCGCAGACCTCCTACAATGAACAGTTCTTC. Translation: CASSFSRLSQTSYNEQFF.

This clonotype showed up just a few times. The V gene is TRBV2, the J gene TRBJ2-5; TRBD1 aligns across 9 bases. CDR1 and CDR2 (germline): SNHLY, FYNNEI. J lost 4 bases, V lost 5 bases, and 14 bases had no gene match. CDR3 length: 17 residues. The CDR3 loop reads CASSTTNYRGRRETQYF. In nucleotides, the CDR3 is TGTGCCAGCAGTACGACCAACTACAGGGGGCGCCGAGAGACCCAGTACTTC.

V is TRBV7-9 and J is TRBJ1-1; 9 bases align to TRBD1. The V gene end was trimmed by 5 bases and the J gene end by 4 bases; junction bases not matched to a gene: 11. From germline, CDR1 is SEHNR and CDR2 FQNEAQ (reference sequence). The CDR3 has 16 amino acids. CDR3: CASSPPGLGQGTEAFF. The CDR3 coding sequence is TGTGCCAGCAGCCCCCCTGGGCTGGGACAGGGCACTGAAGCTTTCTTT. The full variable domain, with the rest looked up from reference TRBV7-9 and TRBJ1-1, is DTGVSQNPRHKITKRGQNVTFRCDPISEHNRLYWYRQTLGQGPEFLTYFQNEAQLEKSRLLSDRFSAERPKGSFSTLEIQRTEQGDSAMYLCASSPPGLGQGTEAFFGQGTRLTVV.

The table lists this clonotype with a few counts. This chain links TRBV19 with TRBJ1-5, with 7 nucleotides matching TRBD1. Germline CDR1 LNHDA, CDR2 SQIVND (reference sequence). This CDR3 has 15 residues. V shed 5 bases and J 5 bases; nucleotides not matched to a gene: 9. CDR3 residues: CASSPRARGDQPQHF. For the CDR3, the DNA is TGTGCCAGTAGTCCCCGGGCCAGGGGGGATCAGCCCCAGCATTTT.

This clonotype was picked up many times. The chain has TRBV15 and TRBJ1-1; no reliable D call. The CDR3 consists of 12 residues. Germline V gene data show CDR1 as LNHNV and CDR2 as YYDKDF (reference sequence). The germline V and J ends were trimmed by 8 bases and 1 base, with 8 bases remaining between them. This CDR3 reads CATGRTNTEAFF. For the CDR3, the DNA is TGTGCCACCGGGAGGACGAACACTGAAGCTTTCTTT.

This clonotype was detected many times. The rearrangement joins TRBV9 to TRBJ1-1; a weak D match, TRBD1 (5 bases). The V gene lost 1 base and the J gene lost 6 bases, with 19 bases spanning the gap. CDR1 is SGDLS, CDR2 YYNGEE, per germline. The CDR3 totals 16 residues. The CDR3 region has the DNA TGTGCCAGCAGCGTATCGGTCGGGACGGACCGTGCTGAAGCTTTCTTT. This gives the protein CASSVSVGTDRAEAFF.

This clonotype showed up many times. The chain combines TRBV21-1 with TRBJ1-1; the table's D call, TRBD1, was not checked against the DNA. TRBV21-1 is given as a pseudogene. The CDR3 contains 18 residues. In nucleotides, the CDR3 is TGTGCCAGCAGCAAAGAAGGGCAGGGGGCGACGAGGAACACTGAAGCTTTCTTT. Protein: CASSKEGQGATRNTEAFF.

This clonotype was picked up many times. The chain is built from TRBV19 and TRBJ1-2; TRBD1 is a possible D gene (5 bases). Germline CDR1 LNHDA, CDR2 SQIVND (reference sequence). The V and J ends lost 5 bases and 4 bases respectively, with 8 bases between them. The CDR3 covers 12 residues. The CDR3, as DNA: TGTGCCAGTAGTCCTGGGGCCTATGGCTACACCTTC. Translating it yields CASSPGAYGYTF. Full variable domain (missing parts from reference TRBV19 and TRBJ1-2): DGGITQSPKYLFRKEGQNVTLSCEQNLNHDAMYWYRQDPGQGLRLIYYSQIVNDFQKGDIAEGYSVSREKKESFPLTVTSAQKNPTAFYLCASSPGAYGYTFGSGTRLTVV.

This clonotype was recorded many times. The genes are TRBV6-2 or TRBV6-3 and TRBJ1-5, with D possibly TRBD1 on 6 matching bases. The CDR3 totals 16 residues. Germline values: CDR1 MNHEY, CDR2 SVGEGT. Trimming removed 10 bases from V and 4 bases from J, with 23 bases in between. Here the CDR3 reads CATADQTGILNQPQHF. DNA for the CDR3: TGTGCCACCGCCGATCAGACAGGAATACTGAATCAGCCCCAGCATTTT.

In this sample, this clonotype turned up a few times. The rearrangement links TRBV6-1 to TRBJ1-2; TRBD1 matches 8 bases. CDR1 and CDR2 (germline): MNHNS, SASEGT. The junction had 6 bases not matched to a gene; V was cut back by 6 bases and J by 0 bases. The CDR3 contains 15 residues. This CDR3 reads CASREDRAPNYGYTF. The CDR3, as DNA: TGTGCCAGCAGAGAGGACAGGGCCCCTAACTATGGCTACACCTTC.

There are many counts of this clonotype. This chain uses TRBV12-3 or TRBV12-4 with TRBJ2-2, with D possibly TRBD2 on 7 matching bases. V lost 6 bases and J 4 bases, leaving 18 bases between the germline ends. This CDR3 contains 16 residues. For the CDR3, the DNA is TGTGCCAGCAGCCACGGAGGGGGGGGAGGCACCGGGGAGCTGTTTTTT. It translates to CASSHGGGGGTGELFF.

This clonotype was counted ten times or more. The V gene is TRBV28, the J gene TRBJ2-1, with D possibly being TRBD2 (5 bases). V lost 6 bases to trimming and J lost 9 bases, with 9 bases between them. Germline CDR1 and CDR2: MDHEN and SYDVKM. The CDR3 runs to 11 residues. This CDR3 is CASRLELEQFF. The CDR3 DNA is TGTGCCAGCAGACTAGAGCTTGAGCAGTTCTTC.

This clonotype has a handful of counts. The genes are TRBV6-5 and TRBJ2-3; TRBD2 agrees at 10 bases. Germline CDR1 and CDR2: MNHEY and SVGAGI. V lost 0 bases, J lost 0 bases, and 0 bases stayed unmatched. The CDR3 consists of 16 residues. The CDR3 protein is CASSYSAGGSTDTQYF. The CDR3, as DNA: TGTGCCAGCAGTTACTCAGCGGGGGGGAGCACAGATACGCAGTATTTT.